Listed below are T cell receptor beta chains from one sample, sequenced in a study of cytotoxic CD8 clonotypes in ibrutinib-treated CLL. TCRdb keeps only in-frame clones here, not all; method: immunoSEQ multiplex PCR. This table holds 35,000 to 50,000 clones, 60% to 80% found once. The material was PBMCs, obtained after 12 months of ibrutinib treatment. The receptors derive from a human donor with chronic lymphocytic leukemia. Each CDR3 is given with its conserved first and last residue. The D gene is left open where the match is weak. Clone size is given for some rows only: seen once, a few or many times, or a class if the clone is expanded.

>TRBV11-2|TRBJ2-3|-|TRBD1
CASSFTSSRQGAGDTQYF
TGTGCCAGCAGCTTTACTTCATCTCGACAGGGGGCCGGGGATACGCAGTATTTT
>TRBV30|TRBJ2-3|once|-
CAWKAGRVADTQYF
TGTGCCTGGAAGGCTGGTAGGGTGGCAGATACGCAGTATTTT
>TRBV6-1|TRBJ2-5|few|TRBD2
CASSERLAGGEGETQYF
TGTGCCAGCAGTGAGCGACTAGCGGGAGGAGAGGGAGAGACCCAGTACTTC
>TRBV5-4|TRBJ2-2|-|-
CASSLDSGGELFF
TGTGCCAGCAGCTTGGATAGCGGCGGGGAGCTGTTTTTT
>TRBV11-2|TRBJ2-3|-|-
CASSLGDRPLDTQYF
TGTGCCAGCAGCTTAGGCGACCGTCCCCTGGATACGCAGTATTTT
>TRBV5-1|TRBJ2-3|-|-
CASSSDIFTDTQYF
TGCGCCAGCAGCTCGGACATCTTTACAGATACGCAGTATTTT
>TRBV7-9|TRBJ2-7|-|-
CASSPHTLNIQQYF
TGTGCCAGCAGCCCACACACCCTTAACATTCAGCAGTACTTC
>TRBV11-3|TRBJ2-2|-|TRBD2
CASSPLAGLNTGELFF
TGTGCCAGCAGTCCTCTAGCGGGATTAAACACCGGGGAGCTGTTTTTT
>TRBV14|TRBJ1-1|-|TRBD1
CASGDRAGTEAFF
TGTGCCAGCGGGGACAGGGCCGGCACTGAAGCTTTCTTT
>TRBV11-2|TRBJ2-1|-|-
CASIRGRGGEQFF
TGTGCCAGCATACGGGGGAGAGGAGGTGAGCAGTTCTTC
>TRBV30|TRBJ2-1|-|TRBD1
CAWIRGLSYNEQFF
TGTGCCTGGATAAGGGGGCTCTCCTACAATGAGCAGTTCTTC
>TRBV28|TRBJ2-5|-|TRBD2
CASSLEALAEYQETQYF
TGTGCCAGCAGTTTGGAAGCCCTAGCGGAGTACCAAGAGACCCAGTACTTC
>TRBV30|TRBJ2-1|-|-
CAWSEGSEQFF
TGTGCCTGGAGTGAGGGGAGTGAGCAGTTCTTC
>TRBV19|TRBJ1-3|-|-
CASTDRSGNTIYF
TGTGCCAGTACCGACCGAAGTGGAAACACCATATATTTT
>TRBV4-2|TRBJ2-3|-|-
CASSQAGSSGFNTQYF
TGTGCCAGCAGCCAAGCCGGCAGTTCGGGGTTTAATACGCAGTATTTT
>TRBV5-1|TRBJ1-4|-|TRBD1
CASSRGTGVEKLFF
TGCGCCAGCAGCCGAGGGACAGGGGTAGAAAAACTGTTTTTT
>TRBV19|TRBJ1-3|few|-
CATRSPSGNTIYF
TGTGCCACGAGGTCCCCCTCTGGAAACACCATATATTTT
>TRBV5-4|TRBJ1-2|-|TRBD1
CASSRPGQGINYGYTF
TGTGCCAGCAGCCGCCCGGGACAGGGGATTAACTATGGCTACACCTTC
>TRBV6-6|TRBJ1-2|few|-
CASSTSRGGYTF
TGTGCCAGCAGTACCAGTAGGGGTGGCTACACCTTC
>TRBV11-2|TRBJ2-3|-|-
CASRKDADTQYF
TGTGCCAGCAGAAAAGACGCAGATACGCAGTATTTT
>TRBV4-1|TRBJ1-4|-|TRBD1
CASSQDKGTGLFF
TGCGCCAGCAGCCAAGATAAGGGGACAGGCCTGTTTTTT
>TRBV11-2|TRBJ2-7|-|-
CASSLPTVPTYEQYF
TGTGCCAGCAGCCTCCCGACAGTGCCCACCTACGAGCAGTACTTC
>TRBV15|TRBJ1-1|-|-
CATSRGTSTEAFF
TGTGCCACCAGCAGAGGGACAAGCACTGAAGCTTTCTTT
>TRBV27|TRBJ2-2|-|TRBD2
CASSPGTSGRGEELFF
TGTGCCAGCAGTCCCGGGACTAGCGGGAGAGGGGAGGAGCTGTTTTTT
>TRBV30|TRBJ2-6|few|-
CAWTVLSGANVLTF
TGTGCCTGGACTGTTCTCTCTGGGGCCAACGTCCTGACTTTC
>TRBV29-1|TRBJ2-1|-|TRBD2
CSVVRGRARDEQFF
TGCAGCGTTGTTCGCGGGAGGGCCAGGGATGAGCAGTTCTTC
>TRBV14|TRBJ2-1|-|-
CASSQTTSMGSGLDNEQFF
TGTGCCAGCAGCCAAACCACCTCCATGGGATCGGGTCTCGACAATGAGCAGTTCTTC
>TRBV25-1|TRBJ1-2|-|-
CASRDPMDSGYTF
TGTGCCAGCCGGGACCCGATGGATTCTGGCTACACCTTC
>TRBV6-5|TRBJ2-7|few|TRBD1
CASSYLTGAPGEQYF
TGTGCCAGCAGTTACCTGACAGGGGCACCAGGGGAGCAGTACTTC
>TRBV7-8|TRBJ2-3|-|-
CASSSDLIGSTDTQYF
TGTGCCAGCAGCTCAGACCTAATCGGGAGCACAGATACGCAGTATTTT
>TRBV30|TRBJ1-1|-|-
CAWRGQLNTEAFF
TGTGCCTGGAGAGGACAGTTGAACACTGAAGCTTTCTTT
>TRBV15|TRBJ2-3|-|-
CATSRYSDTQYF
TGTGCCACCAGCAGGTACTCTGATACGCAGTATTTT
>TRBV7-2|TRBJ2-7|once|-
CASSSLWPPGHEQYF
TGTGCCAGCAGCTCCTTGTGGCCACCGGGCCACGAGCAGTACTTC
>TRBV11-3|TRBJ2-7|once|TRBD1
CASSESHGTGPTDEQYF
TGTGCCAGCTCCGAATCCCACGGGACAGGGCCGACTGACGAGCAGTACTTC
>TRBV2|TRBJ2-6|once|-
CASSVGGPGANVLTF
TGTGCCAGCAGTGTGGGGGGGCCAGGGGCCAACGTCCTGACTTTC
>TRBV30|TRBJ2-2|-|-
CAWSVSGAGELFF
TGTGCCTGGAGCGTATCCGGGGCCGGGGAGCTGTTTTTT
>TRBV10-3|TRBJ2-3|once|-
CAISEPTDTQYF
TGTGCCATCAGTGAGCCCACAGATACGCAGTATTTT
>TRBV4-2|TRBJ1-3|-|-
CASSQVGQGLGNTIYF
TGTGCCAGCAGCCAAGTGGGGCAGGGGTTAGGAAACACCATATATTTT
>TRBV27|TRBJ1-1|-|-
CASSLLKGTEAFF
TGTGCCAGCAGTTTACTAAAGGGCACTGAAGCTTTCTTT
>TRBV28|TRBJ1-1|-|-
CASSPAAGRRNTEAFF
TGTGCCAGCAGTCCAGCCGCGGGGCGGAGGAACACTGAAGCTTTCTTT
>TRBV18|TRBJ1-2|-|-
CASSPTRDVGYGYTF
TGTGCCAGCTCACCAACCCGGGACGTGGGCTATGGCTACACCTTC
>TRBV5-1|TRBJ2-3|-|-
CASSPGPDTQYF
TGCGCCAGCAGCCCGGGCCCAGATACGCAGTATTTT
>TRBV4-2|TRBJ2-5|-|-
CASSQGGTLARQETQYF
TGTGCCAGCAGCCAAGGGGGCACGCTGGCTAGGCAAGAGACCCAGTACTTC
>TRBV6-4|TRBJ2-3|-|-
CASSDGEADTQYF
TGTGCCAGCAGTGACGGGGAGGCAGATACGCAGTATTTT
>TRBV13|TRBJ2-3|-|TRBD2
CASSVGTSGPDTQYF
TGTGCCAGCAGCGTCGGGACTAGCGGTCCAGATACGCAGTATTTT
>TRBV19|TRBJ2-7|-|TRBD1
CASSIRHRGIPSYEQYF
TGTGCCAGTAGTATAAGGCACAGGGGGATTCCCTCCTACGAGCAGTACTTC
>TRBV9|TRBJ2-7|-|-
CASSGTGWGGEGEQYF
TGTGCCAGCAGCGGTACAGGGTGGGGCGGAGAGGGCGAGCAGTACTTC
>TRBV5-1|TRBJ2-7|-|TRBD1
CASSETGGFNYEQYF
TGCGCCAGCAGCGAAACAGGGGGCTTTAACTACGAGCAGTACTTC
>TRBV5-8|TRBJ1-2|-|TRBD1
CASNRPGQGRGGYTF
TGTGCCAGCAACAGACCGGGACAGGGAAGAGGTGGCTACACCTTC
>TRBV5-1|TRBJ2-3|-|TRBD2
CASSPLPPGLAVDTQYF
TGCGCCAGCAGCCCCCTCCCCCCGGGACTAGCCGTCGATACGCAGTATTTT
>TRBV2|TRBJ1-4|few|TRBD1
CASSPTGGWNEKLFF
TGTGCCAGCAGCCCGACAGGGGGCTGGAATGAAAAACTGTTTTTT
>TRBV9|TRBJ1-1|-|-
CASSVVFGGEAFF
TGTGCCAGCAGCGTAGTTTTCGGAGGTGAAGCTTTCTTT
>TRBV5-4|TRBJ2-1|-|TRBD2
CASSGAASIGREWFF
TGTGCCAGCAGCGGGGCTGCAAGTATAGGGCGGGAGTGGTTCTTC
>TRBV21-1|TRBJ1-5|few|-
CASSRQGRVNQPQHF
TGTGCCAGCAGCCGACAGGGACGAGTCAATCAGCCCCAGCATTTT
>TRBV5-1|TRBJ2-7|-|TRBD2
CASSLGTSGYEQYF
TGCGCCAGCAGCTTGGGGACTAGCGGATACGAGCAGTACTTC
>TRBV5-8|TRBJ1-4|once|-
CASSFGTLTSANEKLFF
TGTGCCAGCAGCTTTGGGACTTTAACCTCAGCTAATGAAAAACTGTTTTTT
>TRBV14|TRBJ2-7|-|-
CASSPTMALSYEQYF
TGTGCCAGCAGCCCTACGATGGCGCTATCCTACGAGCAGTACTTC
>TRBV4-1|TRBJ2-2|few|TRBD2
CASSQPGLAVTGELFF
TGCGCCAGCAGCCAGCCGGGACTAGCGGTGACCGGGGAGCTGTTTTTT